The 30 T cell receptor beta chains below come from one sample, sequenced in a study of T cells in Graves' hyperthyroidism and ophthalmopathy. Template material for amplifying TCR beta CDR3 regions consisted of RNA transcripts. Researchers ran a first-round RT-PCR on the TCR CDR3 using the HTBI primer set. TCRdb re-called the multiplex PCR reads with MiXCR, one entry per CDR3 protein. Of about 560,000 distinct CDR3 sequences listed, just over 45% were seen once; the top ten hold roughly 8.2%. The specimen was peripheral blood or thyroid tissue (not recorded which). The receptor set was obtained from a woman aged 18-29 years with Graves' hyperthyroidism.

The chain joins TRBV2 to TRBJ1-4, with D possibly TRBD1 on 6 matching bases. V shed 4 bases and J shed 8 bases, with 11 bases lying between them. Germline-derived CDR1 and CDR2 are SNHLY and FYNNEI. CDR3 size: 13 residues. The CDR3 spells CASSVGTTEKLFF. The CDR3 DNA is TGTGCCAGCAGTGTCGGGACAACGGAAAAACTGTTTTTT.

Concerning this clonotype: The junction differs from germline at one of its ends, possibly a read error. CDR3 protein: CATSDPGGEKLFF. CDR3 DNA: TGTGCCACCAGTGATCCGGGTGGTGAAAAACTGTTTTTT. The V and J genes are TRBV2 and TRBJ1-4, with D hard to call. Germline-derived CDR1 and CDR2 are SNHLY and FYNNEI. This CDR3 spans 13 amino acids.

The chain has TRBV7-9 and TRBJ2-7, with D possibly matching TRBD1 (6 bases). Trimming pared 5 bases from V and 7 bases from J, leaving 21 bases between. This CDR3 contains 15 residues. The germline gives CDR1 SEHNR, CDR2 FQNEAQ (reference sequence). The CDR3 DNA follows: TGTGCCAGCAGCCCCTCAGGGGTTGCGAGGGGGGAGCAGTACTTC. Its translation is CASSPSGVARGEQYF.

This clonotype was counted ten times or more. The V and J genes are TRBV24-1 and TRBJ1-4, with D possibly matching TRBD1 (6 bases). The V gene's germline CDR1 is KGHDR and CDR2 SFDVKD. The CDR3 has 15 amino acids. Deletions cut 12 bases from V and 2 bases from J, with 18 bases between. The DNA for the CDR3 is TGTGCCGTCTCCCAGGGGCGGGGGACTAATGAAAAACTGTTTTTT. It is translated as CAVSQGRGTNEKLFF.

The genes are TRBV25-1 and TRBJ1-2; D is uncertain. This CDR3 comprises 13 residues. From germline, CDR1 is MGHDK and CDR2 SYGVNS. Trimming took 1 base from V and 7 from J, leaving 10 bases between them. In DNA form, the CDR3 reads TGTGCCAGCAGTGAATTCACCGGTCCTGGCTACACCTTC. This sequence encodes CASSEFTGPGYTF.

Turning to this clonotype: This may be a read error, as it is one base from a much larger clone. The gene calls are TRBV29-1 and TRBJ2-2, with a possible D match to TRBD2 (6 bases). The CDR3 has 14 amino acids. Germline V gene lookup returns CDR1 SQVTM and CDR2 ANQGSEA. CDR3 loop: CSVDGGIGTGDLFF. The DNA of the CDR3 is TGCAGCGTTGATGGCGGGATAGGGACCGGGGACCTGTTTTTT.

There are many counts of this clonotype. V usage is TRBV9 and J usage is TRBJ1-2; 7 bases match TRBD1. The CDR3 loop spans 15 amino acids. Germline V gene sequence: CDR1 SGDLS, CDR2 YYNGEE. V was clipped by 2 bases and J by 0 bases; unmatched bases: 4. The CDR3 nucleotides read TGTGCCAGCAGCGTCAACAGGGGAGCTAACTATGGCTACACCTTC. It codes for CASSVNRGANYGYTF.

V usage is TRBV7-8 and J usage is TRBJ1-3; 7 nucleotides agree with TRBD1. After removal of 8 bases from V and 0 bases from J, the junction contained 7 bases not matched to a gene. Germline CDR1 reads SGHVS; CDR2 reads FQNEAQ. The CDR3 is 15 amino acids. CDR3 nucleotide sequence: TGTGCCAGCGGGGACAGAGCGAGCTCTGGAAACACCATATATTTT. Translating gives CASGDRASSGNTIYF.

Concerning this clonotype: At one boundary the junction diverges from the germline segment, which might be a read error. CDR3 residues: CASSPGGQVGPETQYF. The CDR3 DNA reads as TGCGCCAGCAGCCCCGGTGGGCAGGTTGGTCCGGAGACCCAGTACTTC. This rearrangement joins TRBV7-6 to TRBJ2-5, with D uncertain. The CDR3 has 16 residues. The germline V gene has CDR1 SGHVS and CDR2 FNYEAQ.

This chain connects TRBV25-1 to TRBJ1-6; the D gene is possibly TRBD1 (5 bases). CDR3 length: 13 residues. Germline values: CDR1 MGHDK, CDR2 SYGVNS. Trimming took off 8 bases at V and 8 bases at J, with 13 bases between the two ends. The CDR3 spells CASQRGRDSPLHF. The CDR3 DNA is TGTGCCAGCCAGAGGGGACGGGATTCACCCCTCCACTTT.

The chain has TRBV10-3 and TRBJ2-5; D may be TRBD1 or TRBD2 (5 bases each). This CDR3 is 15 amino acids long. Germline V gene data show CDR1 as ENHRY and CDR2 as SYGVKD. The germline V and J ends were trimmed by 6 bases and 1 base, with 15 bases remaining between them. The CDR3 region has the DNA TGTGCCATCAGCTGGGGACGGGGCGCCCAAGAGACCCAGTACTTC. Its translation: CAISWGRGAQETQYF.

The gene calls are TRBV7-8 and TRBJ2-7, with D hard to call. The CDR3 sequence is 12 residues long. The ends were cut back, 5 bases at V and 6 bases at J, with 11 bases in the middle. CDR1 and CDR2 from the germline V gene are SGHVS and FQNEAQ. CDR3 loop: CASSPQEGEQYF. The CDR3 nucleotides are TGTGCCAGCAGCCCCCAAGAAGGCGAGCAGTACTTC.

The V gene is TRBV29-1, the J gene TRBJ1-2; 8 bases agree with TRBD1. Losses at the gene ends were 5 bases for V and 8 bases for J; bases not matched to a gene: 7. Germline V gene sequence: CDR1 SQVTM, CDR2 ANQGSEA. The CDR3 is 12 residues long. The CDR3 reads CSVMTGANGYTF. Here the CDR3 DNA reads TGCAGCGTTATGACAGGGGCGAACGGCTACACCTTC. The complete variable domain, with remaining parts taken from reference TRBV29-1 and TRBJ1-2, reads SAVISQKPSRDICQRGTSLTIQCQVDSQVTMMFWYRQQPGQSLTLIATANQGSEATYESGFVIDKFPISRPNLTFSTLTVSNMSPEDSSIYLCSVMTGANGYTFGSGTRLTVV.

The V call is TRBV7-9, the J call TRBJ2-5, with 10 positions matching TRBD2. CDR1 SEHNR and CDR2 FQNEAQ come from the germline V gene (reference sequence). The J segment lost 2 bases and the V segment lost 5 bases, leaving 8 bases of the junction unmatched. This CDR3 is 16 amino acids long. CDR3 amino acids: CASSMRLAGKQETQYF. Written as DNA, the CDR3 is TGTGCCAGCAGCATGAGACTAGCGGGTAAACAAGAGACCCAGTACTTC.

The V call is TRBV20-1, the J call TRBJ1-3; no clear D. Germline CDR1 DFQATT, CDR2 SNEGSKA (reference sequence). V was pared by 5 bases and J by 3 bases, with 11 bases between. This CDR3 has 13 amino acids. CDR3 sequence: CSARGWGGNTIYF. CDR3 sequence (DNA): TGCAGTGCTCGCGGGTGGGGTGGAAACACCATATATTTT.

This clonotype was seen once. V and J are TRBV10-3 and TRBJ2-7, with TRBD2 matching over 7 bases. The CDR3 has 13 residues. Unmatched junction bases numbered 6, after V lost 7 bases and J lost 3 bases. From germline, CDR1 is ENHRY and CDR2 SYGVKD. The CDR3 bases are TGTGCCATCACAGCGGGAACTTTCTACGAGCAGTACTTC. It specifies CAITAGTFYEQYF.

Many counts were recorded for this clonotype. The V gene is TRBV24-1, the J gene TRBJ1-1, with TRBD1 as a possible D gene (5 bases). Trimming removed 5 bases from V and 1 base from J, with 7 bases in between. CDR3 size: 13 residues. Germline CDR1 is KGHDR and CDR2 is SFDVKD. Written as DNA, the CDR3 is TGTGCCACCAGTGGAGGGGCGAACACTGAAGCTTTCTTT. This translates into CATSGGANTEAFF.

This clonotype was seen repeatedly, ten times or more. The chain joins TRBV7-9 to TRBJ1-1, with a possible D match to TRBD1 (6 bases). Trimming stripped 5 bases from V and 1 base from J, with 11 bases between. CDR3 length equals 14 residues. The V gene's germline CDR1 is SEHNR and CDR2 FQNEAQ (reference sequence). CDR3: CASSVEDRNTEAFF. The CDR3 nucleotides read TGTGCCAGCAGCGTTGAGGACAGGAACACTGAAGCTTTCTTT.

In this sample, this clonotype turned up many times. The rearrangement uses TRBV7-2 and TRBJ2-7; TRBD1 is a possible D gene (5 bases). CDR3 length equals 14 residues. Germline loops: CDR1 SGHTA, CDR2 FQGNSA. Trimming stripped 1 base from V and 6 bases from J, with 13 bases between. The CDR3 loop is CASSLGGSQGEQYF. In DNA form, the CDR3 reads TGTGCCAGCAGCTTAGGCGGCAGCCAGGGCGAGCAGTACTTC.

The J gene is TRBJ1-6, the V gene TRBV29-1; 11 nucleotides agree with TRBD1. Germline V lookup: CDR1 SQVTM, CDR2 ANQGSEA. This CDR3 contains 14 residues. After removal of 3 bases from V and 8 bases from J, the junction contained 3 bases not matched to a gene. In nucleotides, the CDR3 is TGCAGCGTTGATCCGGGACAGGGGGATTCACCCCTCCACTTT. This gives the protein CSVDPGQGDSPLHF.

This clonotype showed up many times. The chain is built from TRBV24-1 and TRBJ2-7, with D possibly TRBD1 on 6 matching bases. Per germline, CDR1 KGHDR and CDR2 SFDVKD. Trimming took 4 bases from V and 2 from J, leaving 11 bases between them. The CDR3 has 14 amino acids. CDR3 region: CATSDPGVPYEQYF. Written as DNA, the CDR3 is TGTGCCACCAGTGACCCAGGGGTCCCCTACGAGCAGTACTTC.

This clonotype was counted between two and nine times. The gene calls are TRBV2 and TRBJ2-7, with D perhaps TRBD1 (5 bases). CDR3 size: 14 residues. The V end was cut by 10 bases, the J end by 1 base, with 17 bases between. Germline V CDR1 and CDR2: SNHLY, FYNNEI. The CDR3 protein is CAMPPSGLSYEQYF. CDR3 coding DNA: TGTGCCATGCCACCCTCAGGGTTATCCTACGAGCAGTACTTC.

The CDR3 reads CSARQGVPFNQPQHF. The CDR3 nucleotides are TGCAGCGCTAGACAGGGGGTCCCTTTCAATCAGCCCCAGCATTTT. The chain has TRBV29-1 and TRBJ1-5; 9 positions match TRBD1. The CDR3 contains 15 residues. CDR1 SQVTM and CDR2 ANQGSEA come from the germline V gene. J gave up 3 bases and V 7 bases, and 10 bases lay outside the gene matches.

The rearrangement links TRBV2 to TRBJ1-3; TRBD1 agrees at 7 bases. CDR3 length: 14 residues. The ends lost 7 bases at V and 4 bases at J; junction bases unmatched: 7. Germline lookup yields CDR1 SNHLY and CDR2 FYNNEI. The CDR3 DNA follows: TGTGCCAGCACCAGTCGACAGGGCGGAAACACCATATATTTT. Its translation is CASTSRQGGNTIYF.

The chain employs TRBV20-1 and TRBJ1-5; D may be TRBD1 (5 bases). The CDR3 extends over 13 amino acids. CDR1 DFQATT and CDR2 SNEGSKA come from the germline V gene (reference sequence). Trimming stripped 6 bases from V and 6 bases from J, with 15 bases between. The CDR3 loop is CSARMGTGQPQHF. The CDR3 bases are TGCAGTGCACGGATGGGGACTGGTCAGCCCCAGCATTTT.

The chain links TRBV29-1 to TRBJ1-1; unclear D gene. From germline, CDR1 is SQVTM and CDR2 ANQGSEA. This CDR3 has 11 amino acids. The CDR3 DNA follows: TGCAGGGGAGGGTCGAGCACTGAAGCTTTCTTT. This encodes CRGGSSTEAFF.

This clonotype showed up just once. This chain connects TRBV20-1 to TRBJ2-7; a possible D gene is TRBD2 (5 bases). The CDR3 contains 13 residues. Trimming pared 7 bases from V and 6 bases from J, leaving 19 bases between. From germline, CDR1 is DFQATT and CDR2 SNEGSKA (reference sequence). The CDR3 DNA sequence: TGCAGTGTCGAAGCGGAGACCTTTCTCGAGCAGTACTTC. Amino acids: CSVEAETFLEQYF.

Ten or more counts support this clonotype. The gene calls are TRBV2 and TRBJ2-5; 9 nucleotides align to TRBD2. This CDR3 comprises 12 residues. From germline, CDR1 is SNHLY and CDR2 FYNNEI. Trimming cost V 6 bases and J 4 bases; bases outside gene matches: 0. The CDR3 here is CASRLAGETQYF. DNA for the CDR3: TGTGCCAGCAGACTAGCGGGAGAGACCCAGTACTTC.

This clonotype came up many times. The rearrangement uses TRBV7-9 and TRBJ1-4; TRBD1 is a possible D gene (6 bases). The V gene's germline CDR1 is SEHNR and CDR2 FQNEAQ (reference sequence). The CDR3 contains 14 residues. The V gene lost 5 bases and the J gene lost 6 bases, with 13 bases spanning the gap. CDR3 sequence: CASSKTGGYEKLFF. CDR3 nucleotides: TGTGCCAGCAGCAAGACAGGAGGGTATGAAAAACTGTTTTTT. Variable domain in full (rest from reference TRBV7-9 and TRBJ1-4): DTGVSQNPRHKITKRGQNVTFRCDPISEHNRLYWYRQTLGQGPEFLTYFQNEAQLEKSRLLSDRFSAERPKGSFSTLEIQRTEQGDSAMYLCASSKTGGYEKLFFGSGTQLSVL.

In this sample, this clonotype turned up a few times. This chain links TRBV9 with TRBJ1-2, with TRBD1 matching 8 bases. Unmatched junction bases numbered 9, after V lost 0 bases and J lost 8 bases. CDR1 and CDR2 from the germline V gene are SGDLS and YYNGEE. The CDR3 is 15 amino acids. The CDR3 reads CASSVETGEGRGYTF. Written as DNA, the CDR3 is TGTGCCAGCAGCGTAGAGACAGGGGAAGGACGCGGCTACACCTTC.